A single sample is the source of the 26 T cell receptor beta chains below, sequenced in a study of cytomegalovirus exposure and HLA in healthy donors. The PCR employed 60 Vbeta primers together with 13 Jbeta primers. Generated by immunoSEQ multiplex PCR, the TCRdb table keeps only in-frame clones and is missing some. In the table there are about 190,000 clones, 65% to 85% of which are singletons. The sample taken for sequencing was PBMCs. These receptors all stem from a man aged 18 to 29 in good health and CMV-seronegative.

The V call is TRBV29-1, the J call TRBJ2-7; 11 nucleotides agree with TRBD2. Germline V gives CDR1 SQVTM, CDR2 ANQGSEA. This CDR3 region has 13 residues. J lost 1 base, V lost 5 bases, and 1 base had no gene match. The CDR3 spells CSVRTSGSYEQYF. CDR3 DNA: TGCAGCGTTCGGACTAGCGGGTCCTACGAGCAGTACTTC.

J is TRBJ2-5 and V is TRBV10-1; no clear D. Germline CDR1 is WNHNN and CDR2 is SYGVQD (reference sequence). V was shortened by 3 bases and J by 2 bases, with 19 bases between the two germline ends. The CDR3 has 17 amino acids. CDR3 DNA: TGCGCCAGCAGTGAACTAAAGGCCGCAAACCAACAAGAGACCCAGTACTTC. It yields the protein CASSELKAANQQETQYF.

The J gene is TRBJ1-6, the V gene TRBV19, with 10 bases aligning to TRBD1. The CDR3 length is 15 residues. CDR1 and CDR2 from the germline V gene are LNHDA and SQIVND (reference sequence). After removal of 5 bases from V and 16 bases from J, the junction contained 14 bases not matched to a gene. The CDR3 nucleotides are TGTGCCAGTAGTCTTATGACAGGGGGCCTGGGGTCTCTCCACTTT. Translating gives CASSLMTGGLGSLHF.

The genes are TRBV7-2 and TRBJ2-1; 12 bases align to TRBD2. V trimming: 1 base; J trimming: 10 bases; junction bases outside the gene matches: 5. CDR1 is SGHTA and CDR2 is FQGNSA in the germline V gene. The CDR3 is 15 amino acids. Here the CDR3 DNA reads TGTGCCAGCAGCTTAGATGGCCTAGCGGGGGGGGAGCAGTTCTTC. Encoded protein: CASSLDGLAGGEQFF.

The chain couples TRBV7-2 to TRBJ2-7; a possible D gene is TRBD2 (6 bases). This CDR3 is built from 13 residues. Deletions cut 5 bases from V and 4 bases from J, with 12 bases between. In germline, CDR1 is SGHTA, CDR2 FQGNSA. CDR3 nucleotides: TGTGCCAGCAGCCGATCGGCGGGGTACGAGCAGTACTTC. This translates into CASSRSAGYEQYF.

This clone was counted only a few times. This sequence joins TRBV5-1 and TRBJ2-7, with D possibly matching TRBD1 (6 bases). The CDR3 contains 16 residues. V was pared by 0 bases and J by 2 bases, with 15 bases between. In germline, CDR1 is SGHRS, CDR2 YFSETQ. Written as DNA, the CDR3 is TGCGCCAGCAGCTTGGGTGGGGCAGGGGCGGCCTACGAGCAGTACTTC. Translating it yields CASSLGGAGAAYEQYF.

This clone was found a few times. The chain has TRBV4-1 and TRBJ1-3; 7 bases are a match to TRBD1. V lost 0 bases to trimming and J lost 3 bases; unmatched junction nucleotides: 5. The CDR3 totals 16 residues. Germline V gives CDR1 MGHRA, CDR2 YSYEKL. Written as DNA, the CDR3 is TGCGCCAGCAGCCAAGATCCCGACAGGGTTGGAAACACCATATATTTT. It codes for CASSQDPDRVGNTIYF.

This clone was observed many times. Different DNA sequences within this sample yield the same CDR3. The chain recombines TRBV28 with TRBJ1-5; D gene unclear. The germline CDR1 and CDR2 sequences are MDHEN and SYDVKM. V gave up 1 base and J gave up 1 base, with 5 bases separating them. This CDR3 is 14 amino acids long. The CDR3 DNA follows: TGTGCCAGCAGTTTATCCGGGAGCAATCAGCCCCAGCATTTT. Encoded protein: CASSLSGSNQPQHF.

This chain uses TRBV27 with TRBJ2-2; D uncertain. This CDR3 spans 14 amino acids. Trimming stripped 0 bases from V and 4 bases from J, with 6 bases between. CDR1 and CDR2 (germline): MNHEY, SMNVEV (reference sequence). The chain's CDR3 is CASSLSSVTGELFF. The CDR3 nucleotides read TGTGCCAGCAGTTTATCGTCAGTCACCGGGGAGCTGTTTTTT.

This chain joins TRBV7-6 and TRBJ1-5; D is perhaps TRBD1 (6 bases). V was clipped by 3 bases and J by 3 bases, with 12 bases between them. Germline V gene lookup returns CDR1 SGHVS and CDR2 FNYEAQ. The CDR3 has 15 amino acids. CDR3 residues: CASSFGDNYNQPQHF. DNA of the CDR3: TGTGCCAGCAGCTTCGGGGACAACTACAATCAGCCCCAGCATTTT.

This chain joins TRBV9 and TRBJ1-2; TRBD1 matches 9 bases. The junction had 7 bases not matched to a gene; V was cut back by 3 bases and J by 4 bases. The CDR3 has 15 residues. Germline V gene data show CDR1 as SGDLS and CDR2 as YYNGEE. The CDR3 protein is CASSATGTGSYGYTF. The DNA for the CDR3 is TGTGCCAGCAGCGCCACCGGGACAGGGTCCTATGGCTACACCTTC.

This chain links TRBV5-1 with TRBJ2-1; weak D call: TRBD2 (6 bases). Germline V gene lookup returns CDR1 SGHRS and CDR2 YFSETQ. Trimming took off 2 bases at V and 6 bases at J, with 18 bases between the two ends. The CDR3 spans 16 residues. The CDR3 coding sequence is TGCGCCAGCAGCTTACTAGGAGGGGCCCAGGGCAATGAGCAGTTCTTC. Translated, it gives CASSLLGGAQGNEQFF.

The chain employs TRBV11-2 and TRBJ2-3, with D perhaps TRBD2 (5 bases). Deletions cut 0 bases from V and 8 bases from J, with 12 bases between. Germline V gives CDR1 SGHAT, CDR2 FQNNGV. The CDR3 runs to 14 residues. The CDR3 loop is CASSLERELVTQYF. The CDR3 nucleotides are TGTGCCAGCAGCTTAGAGAGGGAGCTAGTTACGCAGTATTTT.

The V gene is TRBV7-3, the J gene TRBJ2-3, with 8 positions matching TRBD2. The ends lost 6 bases at V and 2 bases at J; junction bases unmatched: 4. The germline CDR1 and CDR2 sequences are SGHTA and FQGTGA. This CDR3 comprises 14 residues. CDR3 in amino acids: CASRLAGTTDTQYF. DNA of the CDR3: TGTGCCAGCAGGTTAGCGGGAACCACAGATACGCAGTATTTT.

The chain carries TRBV11-2 and TRBJ2-5; TRBD1 matches 9 bases. The CDR3 runs 16 residues. The ends lost 3 bases at V and 4 bases at J; junction bases unmatched: 9. Germline CDR1 reads SGHAT; CDR2 reads FQNNGV. In DNA, the CDR3 is TGTGCCAGCAGCTTCGAGGCGGGACAGGGTGGAGAGACCCAGTACTTC. It encodes CASSFEAGQGGETQYF.

The rearrangement joins TRBV7-2 to TRBJ2-2; 7 bases are shared with TRBD2. Trimming at V came to 3 bases and at J to 5 bases, leaving 9 bases not matched to a gene. This CDR3 has 16 amino acids. Germline V CDR1 and CDR2: SGHTA, FQGNSA. The CDR3 DNA reads as TGTGCCAGCAGCTTGATTGGCGGGGGTTGGACCGGGGAGCTGTTTTTT. Protein product: CASSLIGGGWTGELFF. Using reference TRBV7-2 and TRBJ2-2 for the parts outside the CDR3, the full variable domain is GAGVSQSPSNKVTEKGKDVELRCDPISGHTALYWYRQSLGQGLEFLIYFQGNSAPDKSGLPSDRFSAERTGGSVSTLTIQRTQQEDSAVYLCASSLIGGGWTGELFFGEGSRLTVL.

The chain has TRBV28 and TRBJ2-1; a possible D gene is TRBD2 (6 bases). This CDR3 spans 11 amino acids. The V end lost 7 bases, the J end lost 8 bases, and 9 bases lay between the germline ends. Germline CDR1 MDHEN, CDR2 SYDVKM. CDR3 coding DNA: TGTGCCAGCATGGGGGAGGATGAGCAGTTCTTC. Its protein product is CASMGEDEQFF. The entire variable domain, with the rest obtained from reference TRBV28 and TRBJ2-1, is as follows: DVKVTQSSRYLVKRTGEKVFLECVQDMDHENMFWYRQDPGLGLRLIYFSYDVKMKEKGDIPEGYSVSREKKERFSLILESASTNQTSMYLCASMGEDEQFFGPGTRLTVL.

This clone was counted between two and nine times. The rearrangement links TRBV6-1 to TRBJ1-5; no clear D. The CDR3 is 14 amino acids. Germline CDR1 is MNHNS and CDR2 is SASEGT. V shed 10 bases and J shed 11 bases, with 24 bases lying between them. The CDR3 reads CATLRDGPHGTQHF. The CDR3 DNA follows: TGTGCCACCTTACGAGACGGGCCCCACGGGACCCAGCATTTT.

The chain has TRBV4-3 and TRBJ1-2, with a weak D call TRBD1 (5 bases). The V gene's germline CDR1 is LGHNA and CDR2 YSLEER. The CDR3 totals 16 residues. The V gene lost 1 base and the J gene lost 7 bases, with 19 bases spanning the gap. CDR3 DNA sequence: TGCGCCAGCAGCCAAGCCCTTATACGGGGGGTCTCTGGCTACACCTTC. Protein product: CASSQALIRGVSGYTF.

This clone was detected only a few times. This chain connects TRBV12-2 to TRBJ1-2; no check of the table's D call, TRBD1, against the DNA was made. TRBV12-2 is a pseudogene locus. The CDR3 consists of 14 residues. The DNA of the CDR3 is TGTGCAAGTCGCTTCCAGGGGGCAAGGTATGGCTACACCTTC. Its protein is CASRFQGARYGYTF.

The chain uses TRBV9 and TRBJ2-3; 14 bases fit TRBD2. With 3 bases clipped from V and 2 bases from J, the junction kept 8 bases outside the gene matches. The CDR3 totals 18 residues. Germline CDR1 and CDR2: SGDLS and YYNGEE. The CDR3 here is CASSGGLAGGAYTDTQYF. CDR3 in DNA: TGTGCCAGCAGCGGCGGACTAGCGGGGGGCGCATACACAGATACGCAGTATTTT.

CDR3 sequence: CSAGLAGGYEQYF. CDR3 nucleotide sequence: TGCAGCGCGGGACTAGCGGGAGGTTACGAGCAGTACTTC. The chain recombines TRBV29-1 with TRBJ2-7, with 15 bases that match TRBD2. This CDR3 region has 13 residues. Germline lookup yields CDR1 SQVTM and CDR2 ANQGSEA. Trimming at V came to 7 bases and at J to 4 bases, leaving 2 bases not matched to a gene.

The rearrangement joins TRBV7-9 to TRBJ2-7; D possibly corresponds to TRBD2 (7 bases). The length of the CDR3 is 15 residues. The ends were cut back, 3 bases at V and 0 bases at J, with 12 bases in the middle. Germline V gene data show CDR1 as SEHNR and CDR2 as FQNEAQ (reference sequence). The CDR3 region is CASSLRGGSSYEQYF. As DNA, the CDR3 is TGTGCCAGCAGCTTGAGGGGGGGAAGCTCCTACGAGCAGTACTTC. The whole variable domain, filled in from reference TRBV7-9 and TRBJ2-7, reads DTGVSQNPRHKITKRGQNVTFRCDPISEHNRLYWYRQTLGQGPEFLTYFQNEAQLEKSRLLSDRFSAERPKGSFSTLEIQRTEQGDSAMYLCASSLRGGSSYEQYFGPGTRLTVT.

J is TRBJ2-5 and V is TRBV13; D gene ambiguous. V was cut by 5 bases and J by 3 bases, with 16 bases left in between. The CDR3 sequence is 15 residues long. Per germline, CDR1 PRHDT and CDR2 FYEKMQ (reference sequence). In DNA form, the CDR3 reads TGTGCCAGCAGCCTTGCCTCAGACTGGGAAGAGACCCAGTACTTC. This gives the protein CASSLASDWEETQYF.

V usage is TRBV7-2 and J usage is TRBJ2-7, with TRBD2 as a possible D gene (6 bases). The CDR3 has 16 amino acids. The germline V and J ends were trimmed by 4 bases and 4 bases, with 20 bases remaining between them. Per the germline V gene, CDR1 is SGHTA and CDR2 is FQGNSA. The CDR3 reads CASSSSRVGGTYEQYF. The CDR3, as DNA: TGTGCCAGCAGCTCCAGCAGAGTCGGGGGTACGTACGAGCAGTACTTC.

The rearrangement uses TRBV5-6 and TRBJ2-2; 8 positions agree with TRBD2. This CDR3 is 17 amino acids long. In germline, CDR1 is SGHDT, CDR2 YYEEEE. V dropped 4 bases and J dropped 0; count of bases not matched to a gene: 8. The CDR3 is CASSVGGRGANTGELFF. CDR3 nucleotides: TGTGCCAGCAGCGTGGGAGGGCGGGGGGCGAACACCGGGGAGCTGTTTTTT.